The text below deals with one TCR beta chain. What it recognizes is unknown. The CDR3 runs 14 residues. The V end was cut by 7 bases, the J end by 0 bases, with 12 bases between. In germline, CDR1 is LNHDA, CDR2 SQIVND (reference sequence). 200 to 250 ng DNA, about 28,000 T cell genomes, went into each sorted-subset replicate PCR. Only in-frame clones appear in the TCRdb table, and some are missing; sequencing was by immunoSEQ multiplex PCR. The table shows some 2,000,000 clones, with over 85% occurring only once. The study separated CD4+ cells into CD45RA+ naive and CD45RA-negative memory subsets. These data originate in a study of shared clonotypes between healthy human individuals. Whole-study results and caveats: There were few donors, and this limited the genetic and exposure-history diversity represented. Of the naive CD4 clonotypes, about 5.4% were shared across a handful of donors.

Sample: naive CD4+ T cells sorted from blood. Indicated subset: CD45RA+ positively selected. The source is a man aged 18 to 29 in good health. The chain is built from TRBV19 and TRBJ1-1; D perhaps matches TRBD1 (6 bases). CDR3: CASNDAGVNTEAFF. For the CDR3, the DNA is TGTGCCAGTAACGATGCAGGGGTGAACACTGAAGCTTTCTTT.